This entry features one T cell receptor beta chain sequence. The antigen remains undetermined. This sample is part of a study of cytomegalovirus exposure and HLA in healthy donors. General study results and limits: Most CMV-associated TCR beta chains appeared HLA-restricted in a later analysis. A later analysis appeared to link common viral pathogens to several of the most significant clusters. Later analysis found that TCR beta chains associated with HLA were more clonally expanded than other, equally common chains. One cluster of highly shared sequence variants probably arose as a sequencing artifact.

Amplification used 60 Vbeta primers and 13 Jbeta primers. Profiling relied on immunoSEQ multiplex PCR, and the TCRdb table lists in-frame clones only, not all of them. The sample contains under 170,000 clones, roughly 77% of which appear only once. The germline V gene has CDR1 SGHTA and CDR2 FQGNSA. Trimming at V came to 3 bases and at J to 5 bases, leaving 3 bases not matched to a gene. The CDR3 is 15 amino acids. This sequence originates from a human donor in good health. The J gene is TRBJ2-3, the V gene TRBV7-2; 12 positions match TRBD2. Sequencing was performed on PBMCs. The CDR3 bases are TGTGCCAGCAGCTTCCTAGCGGGAGGGGTAGATACGCAGTATTTT. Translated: CASSFLAGGVDTQYF.